Detailed here is one T cell receptor beta chain. The antigen is unknown. This sample was taken from a study of shared clonotypes between healthy human individuals. Study outcomes and limitations: About 5% of naive CD4 clonotypes were shared across a few donors. Clonotype sharing among the donors was expected to vary with sequencing depth. Sampling covered nothing but blood. Tissue TCR repertoires likely differ from those found in blood.

Every donor was a Caucasian adult from Nashville, Tennessee. Sequencing was performed with immunoSEQ multiplex PCR; in TCRdb, only in-frame clones are kept and a portion is missing. Of fewer than 1.8 million clones in the sample, around 98.5% were seen once. Trimming removed 4 bases from V and 1 base from J; junction bases left unmatched: 3. The CDR3 is 14 amino acids. Germline values: CDR1 MNHEY, CDR2 SVGAGI. The receptor was isolated from a man younger than 45 in good health. Sequencing was carried out using naive CD4+ T cells sorted from blood. The subset was: CD45RA+ positively selected. This chain uses TRBV6-5 with TRBJ1-1; 7 positions match TRBD1. CDR3 DNA sequence: TGTGCCAGCAGTTTGGCAGGGGGGAACACTGAAGCTTTCTTT. Amino acid sequence: CASSLAGGNTEAFF.